This T cell receptor (beta chain) originates from a study of T cells after yellow fever vaccination. Many counts were recorded for this clonotype. TCRdb re-derived calls from the 5' RACE reads in MiXCR, one entry per CDR3 protein. Of some 290,000 distinct CDR3 sequences in the sample, about 11% were seen once. Trimming removed 4 bases from V and 6 bases from J; junction bases left unmatched: 15. Per germline, CDR1 SGHRS and CDR2 YFSETQ. The CDR3 is made up of 16 amino acids. This TCR derives from a man aged 18 to 29 who received the YFV17D yellow fever vaccine. Sequencing used CD4+ T cells sorted from PBMCs, obtained 45 days after the yellow fever booster vaccination. The gene calls are TRBV5-1 and TRBJ1-2; 7 nucleotides agree with TRBD1. Here the CDR3 reads CASSPQTGSSSDGYTF. The CDR3 DNA reads as TGCGCCAGCAGCCCTCAGACAGGGTCTTCTTCGGATGGCTACACCTTC.